This T cell receptor beta chain was sequenced during a study of T cell responses to AZD1222 COVID-19 vaccine. Study-level points and caveats: Vaccine-related CD4 TCRs covered spike, predominating at 160-218 and 743-854. Two AZD1222 administrations were followed by greater Spike-specific TCR breadth and depth. Close to half of spike-specific TCRs reportedly recognize unmutated variant regions. Only a handful of people who got AZD1222 tested seropositive at baseline.

This clone is a singleton in its sample. Its specificity is unknown. Assay used: immunoSEQ multiplex PCR; TCRdb lists only in-frame clones, some missing. The sample includes around 120,000 clones, 88% of them seen just once. This CDR3 is 14 amino acids long. Germline V lookup: CDR1 SNHLY, CDR2 FYNNEI. The germline V and J ends were trimmed by 5 bases and 13 bases, with 23 bases remaining between them. The gene calls are TRBV2 and TRBJ1-2; D is ambiguous. The input for sequencing was peripheral blood, taken on day 0 of AZD1222 vaccination. This clonotype was obtained from an adult in good health. Written as DNA, the CDR3 is TGTGCCAGCAGTTTCTCCGGAGGGCCGGTTCTATCCACCTTC. It yields the protein CASSFSGGPVLSTF.